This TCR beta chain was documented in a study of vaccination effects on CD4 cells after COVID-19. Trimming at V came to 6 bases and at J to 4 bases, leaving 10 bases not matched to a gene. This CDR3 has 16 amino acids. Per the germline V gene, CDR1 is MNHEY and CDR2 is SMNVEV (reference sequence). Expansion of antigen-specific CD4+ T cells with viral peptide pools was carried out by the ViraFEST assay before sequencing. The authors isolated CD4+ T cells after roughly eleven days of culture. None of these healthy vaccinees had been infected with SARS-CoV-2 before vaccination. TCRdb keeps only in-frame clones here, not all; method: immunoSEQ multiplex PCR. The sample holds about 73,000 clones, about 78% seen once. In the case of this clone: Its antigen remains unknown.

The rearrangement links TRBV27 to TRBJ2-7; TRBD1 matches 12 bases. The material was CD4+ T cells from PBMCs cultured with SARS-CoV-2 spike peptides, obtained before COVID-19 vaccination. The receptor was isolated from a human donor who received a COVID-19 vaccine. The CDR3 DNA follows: TGTGCCAGCAGGGCCCTTGGGACAGGGGGCAAATACGAGCAGTACGTC. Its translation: CASRALGTGGKYEQYV.